One sample yielded the 12 T cell receptor beta chains listed below, sequenced in a study of blood T cell repertoires in COVID-19. TCRdb's table, derived via immunoSEQ multiplex PCR, lists solely in-frame clones and lacks some. The top ten clones hold approximately 4.4% of a sample with 300,000 to 400,000 clones, around 85% of them seen once. The sample comprised PBMCs or T cells enriched from blood (not recorded which). The receptors shown here come from a woman in her thirties or forties with acute COVID-19.

V gene TRBV5-6 combines with J gene TRBJ2-3; TRBD2 aligns across 12 bases. The CDR3 has 18 residues. Trimming at V came to 0 bases and at J to 7 bases, leaving 12 bases not matched to a gene. CDR1 is SGHDT, CDR2 YYEEEE, per germline. This CDR3 reads CASSLATSGSEAAYTQYF. The DNA of the CDR3 is TGTGCCAGCAGCTTGGCGACTAGCGGGAGTGAGGCCGCCTATACGCAGTATTTT.

This clone was found once. The chain employs TRBV12-3 or TRBV12-4 and TRBJ1-1; D call uncertain. The V end lost 3 bases, the J end lost 4 bases, and 9 bases lay between the germline ends. This CDR3 has 13 residues. The CDR3 protein is CASSLLRITEAFF. In nucleotides, the CDR3 is TGTGCCAGCAGTTTGCTCAGGATCACTGAAGCTTTCTTT.

The CDR3 DNA follows: TGTGCCAGCAGCCTAACCCAGGGGCGAGGAGAGACCCAGTACTTC. Translating it yields CASSLTQGRGETQYF. The rearrangement links TRBV7-9 to TRBJ2-5; a possible D gene is TRBD1 (6 bases). The CDR3 contains 15 residues. Germline V gene lookup returns CDR1 SEHNR and CDR2 FQNEAQ (reference sequence). V was shortened by 5 bases and J by 4 bases, with 17 bases between the two germline ends.

This chain connects TRBV11-2 to TRBJ2-6, with D possibly matching TRBD2 (6 bases). Between the trimmed V and J ends, which lost 7 bases and 1 base, there was a span of 11 bases. CDR1 is SGHAT and CDR2 is FQNNGV in the germline V gene. The CDR3 has 15 residues. The DNA for the CDR3 is TGTGCCAGCAACCCTGCGGGGTCTGGGGCCAACGTCCTGACTTTC. As protein: CASNPAGSGANVLTF.

The chain joins TRBV3-1 (or the pseudogene TRBV3-2) to TRBJ2-1, with TRBD2 matching over 13 bases. V shed 3 bases and J 4 bases; nucleotides not matched to a gene: 3. Germline V gene lookup returns CDR1 LGHDT and CDR2 YNNKEL (reference sequence). The CDR3 contains 16 residues. This CDR3 is CASSHWTSGSYNEQFF. CDR3 DNA sequence: TGTGCCAGCAGCCACTGGACTAGCGGGAGTTACAATGAGCAGTTCTTC.

The chain recombines TRBV3-1 (or the pseudogene TRBV3-2) with TRBJ2-1, with 7 bases lining up with TRBD2. Trimming removed 1 base from V and 6 bases from J; junction bases left unmatched: 12. Germline values: CDR1 LGHDT, CDR2 YNNKEL (reference sequence). This CDR3 has 17 amino acids. The CDR3 spells CASSQGLSGEGSNEQFF. As DNA, the CDR3 is TGTGCCAGCAGCCAAGGTTTATCGGGGGAGGGAAGCAATGAGCAGTTCTTC.

V is TRBV5-6 and J is TRBJ2-1, with TRBD1 as a possible D gene (5 bases). The CDR3 is 16 amino acids. V lost 4 bases and J lost 4, with 18 bases in between. Looked up from germline, CDR1 is SGHDT and CDR2 is YYEEEE. The CDR3 DNA follows: TGTGCCAGCAGCCTCCAAACAGGTGGGTGGTACAATGAGCAGTTCTTC. Amino acids: CASSLQTGGWYNEQFF.

V is TRBV19 and J is TRBJ1-6, with D tentatively TRBD1 (6 bases). This CDR3 has 14 residues. The V gene's germline CDR1 is LNHDA and CDR2 SQIVND (reference sequence). Trimming removed 3 bases from V and 10 bases from J, with 13 bases in between. The CDR3 loop reads CASSIQGPGSPLHF. CDR3 coding DNA: TGTGCCAGTAGTATTCAGGGGCCAGGATCACCCCTCCACTTT.

This sequence joins TRBV6-4 and TRBJ1-2; 12 bases fit TRBD1. From germline, CDR1 is MRHNA and CDR2 SNTAGT. Unmatched junction bases numbered 9, after V lost 6 bases and J lost 4 bases. The CDR3 runs 16 residues. The CDR3 bases are TGTGCCAGCAGCCCAATGGGACAGGGGGCCTTCTATGGCTACACCTTC. Its protein is CASSPMGQGAFYGYTF.

This clone was counted between two and nine times. V and J are TRBV6-6 and TRBJ1-2; no definite D call. Germline V CDR1 and CDR2: MNHNY, SVGAGI (reference sequence). This CDR3 contains 11 residues. V lost 7 bases and J lost 0, with 3 bases in between. DNA for the CDR3: TGTGCCAGCACCTCTAACTATGGCTACACCTTC. Its protein is CASTSNYGYTF.

The V gene is TRBV19, the J gene TRBJ1-2, with TRBD1 matching 11 bases. Germline V gene data show CDR1 as LNHDA and CDR2 as SQIVND (reference sequence). The V gene end was trimmed by 3 bases and the J gene end by 6 bases; junction bases not matched to a gene: 12. The CDR3 extends over 17 amino acids. This CDR3 reads CASSINRRGQGVDGYTF. CDR3 bases: TGTGCCAGTAGTATTAATCGTAGGGGACAGGGGGTGGATGGCTACACCTTC.

This chain uses TRBV7-3 with TRBJ2-3; 8 nucleotides agree with TRBD2. The CDR3 consists of 17 residues. Germline CDR1 SGHTA, CDR2 FQGTGA. J gave up 1 base and V 5 bases, and 11 bases lay outside the gene matches. For the CDR3, the DNA is TGTGCCAGCAGCGCTCAGGGACTAGTGGAGGGCACAGATACGCAGTATTTT. Protein product: CASSAQGLVEGTDTQYF. The full variable domain, rest sourced from reference TRBV7-3 and TRBJ2-3, is GAGVSQTPSNKVTEKGKYVELRCDPISGHTALYWYRQSLGQGPEFLIYFQGTGAADDSGLPNDRFFAVRPEGSVSTLKIQRTERGDSAVYLCASSAQGLVEGTDTQYFGPGTRLTVL.